Included here is one T cell receptor beta chain sequence, with context. The record originates from a study of blood T cell repertoires in COVID-19. Study background: The origin of the acute and convalescent COVID-19 samples was the United States, Italy and Spain. Sources were T cells, B-cell-depleted T cells, or PBMCs; the material itself was cDNA or gDNA.

Patients at the Seattle site were enrolled during active infection and followed longitudinally. Repertoires were generated with immunoSEQ multiplex PCR, while TCRdb's copy carries only in-frame clones and drops some. The sample consists of about 140,000 clones, 88% of them appearing once. CDR1 ENHRY and CDR2 SYGVKD come from the germline V gene. The V gene lost 3 bases and the J gene lost 3 bases, with 11 bases spanning the gap. The length of the CDR3 is 14 residues. The chain recombines TRBV10-3 with TRBJ1-1, with TRBD1 as a possible D gene (5 bases). The clonotype was recovered from a human donor with COVID-19, enrolled during active disease. The donor label of this sample is uncertain. What was sequenced was peripheral blood. For the CDR3, the DNA is TGTGCCATCAGTGACAGGGAAGGGTACACTGAAGCTTTCTTT. Translation: CAISDREGYTEAFF.